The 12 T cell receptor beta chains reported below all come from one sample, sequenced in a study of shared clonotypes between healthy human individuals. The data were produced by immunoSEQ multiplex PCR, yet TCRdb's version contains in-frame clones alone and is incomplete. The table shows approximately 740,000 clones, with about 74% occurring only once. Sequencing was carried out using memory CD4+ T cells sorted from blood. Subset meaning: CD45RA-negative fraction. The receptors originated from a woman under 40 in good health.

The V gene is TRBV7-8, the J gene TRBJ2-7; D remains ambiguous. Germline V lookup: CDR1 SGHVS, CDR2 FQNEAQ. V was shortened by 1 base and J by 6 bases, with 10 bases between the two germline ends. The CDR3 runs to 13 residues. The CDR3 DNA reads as TGTGCCAGCAGCTTAGGGCCCTGGGCCGAGCAGTACTTC. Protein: CASSLGPWAEQYF.

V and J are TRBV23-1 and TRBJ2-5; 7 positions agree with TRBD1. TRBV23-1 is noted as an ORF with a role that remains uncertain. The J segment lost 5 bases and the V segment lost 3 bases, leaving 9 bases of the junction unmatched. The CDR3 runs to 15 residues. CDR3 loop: CASSQLRGQEETQYF. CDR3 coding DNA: TGCGCCAGCAGTCAGCTAAGGGGGCAAGAGGAGACCCAGTACTTC.

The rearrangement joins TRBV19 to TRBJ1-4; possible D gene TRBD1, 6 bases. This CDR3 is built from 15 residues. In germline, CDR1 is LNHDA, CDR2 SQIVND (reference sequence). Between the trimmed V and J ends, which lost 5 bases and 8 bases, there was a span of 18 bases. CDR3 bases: TGTGCCAGTAGTGCCCTGGGGGCTCTTACCGAAAAACTGTTTTTT. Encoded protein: CASSALGALTEKLFF.

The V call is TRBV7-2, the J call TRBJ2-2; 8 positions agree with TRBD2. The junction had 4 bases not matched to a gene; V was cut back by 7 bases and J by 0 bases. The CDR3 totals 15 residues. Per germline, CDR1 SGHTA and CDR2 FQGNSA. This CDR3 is CASKVAGPNTGELFF. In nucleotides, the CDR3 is TGTGCCAGCAAAGTAGCGGGGCCGAACACCGGGGAGCTGTTTTTT.

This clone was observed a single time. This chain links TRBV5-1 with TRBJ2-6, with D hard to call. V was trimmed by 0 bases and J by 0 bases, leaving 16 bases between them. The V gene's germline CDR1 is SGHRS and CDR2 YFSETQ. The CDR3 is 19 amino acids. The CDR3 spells CASSLAHGAQSSGANVLTF. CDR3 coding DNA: TGCGCCAGCAGCTTGGCCCACGGAGCGCAGAGCTCTGGGGCCAACGTCCTGACTTTC.

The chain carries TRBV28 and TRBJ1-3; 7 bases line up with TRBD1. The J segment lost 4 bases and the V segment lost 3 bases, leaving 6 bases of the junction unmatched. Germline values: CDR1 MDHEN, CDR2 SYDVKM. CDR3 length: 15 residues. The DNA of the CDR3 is TGTGCCAGCAGTTTGCCCCGACAGGGCGGAAACACCATATATTTT. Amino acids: CASSLPRQGGNTIYF.

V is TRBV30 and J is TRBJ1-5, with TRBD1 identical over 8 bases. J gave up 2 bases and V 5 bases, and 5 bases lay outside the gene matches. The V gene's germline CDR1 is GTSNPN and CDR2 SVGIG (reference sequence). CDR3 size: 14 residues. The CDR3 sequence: CAWGQGGGNQPQHF. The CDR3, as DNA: TGTGCCTGGGGACAGGGTGGCGGCAATCAGCCCCAGCATTTT.

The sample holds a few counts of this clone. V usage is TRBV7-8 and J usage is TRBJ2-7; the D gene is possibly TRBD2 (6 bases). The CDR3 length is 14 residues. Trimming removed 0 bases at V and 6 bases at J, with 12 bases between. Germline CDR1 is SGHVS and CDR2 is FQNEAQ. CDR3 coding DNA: TGTGCCAGCAGCTTAGCGGGAGGATTGGGCGAGCAGTACTTC. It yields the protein CASSLAGGLGEQYF.

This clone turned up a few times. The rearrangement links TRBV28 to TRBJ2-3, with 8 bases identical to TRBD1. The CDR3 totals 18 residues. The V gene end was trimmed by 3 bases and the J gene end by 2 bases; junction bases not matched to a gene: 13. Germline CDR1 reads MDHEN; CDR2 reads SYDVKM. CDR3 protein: CASSFLDLTGVHTDTQYF. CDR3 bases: TGTGCCAGCAGTTTCCTCGACTTGACAGGGGTCCACACAGATACGCAGTATTTT.

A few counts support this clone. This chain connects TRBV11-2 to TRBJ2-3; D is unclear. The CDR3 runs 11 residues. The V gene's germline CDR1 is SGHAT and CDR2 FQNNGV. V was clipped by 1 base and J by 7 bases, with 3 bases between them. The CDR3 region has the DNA TGTGCCAGCAGCTTAGGTTATACGCAGTATTTT. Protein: CASSLGYTQYF.

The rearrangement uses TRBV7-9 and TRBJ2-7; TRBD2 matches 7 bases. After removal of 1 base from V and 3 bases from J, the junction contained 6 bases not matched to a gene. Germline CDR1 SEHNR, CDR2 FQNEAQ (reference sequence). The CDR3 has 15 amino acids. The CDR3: CASSLGGLADYEQYF. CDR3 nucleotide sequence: TGTGCCAGCAGCTTAGGTGGGCTAGCGGACTACGAGCAGTACTTC.

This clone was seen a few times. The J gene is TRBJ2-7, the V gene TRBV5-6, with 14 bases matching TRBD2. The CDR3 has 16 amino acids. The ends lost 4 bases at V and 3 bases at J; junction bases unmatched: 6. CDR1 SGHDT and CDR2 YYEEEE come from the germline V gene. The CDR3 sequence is CASSPGLAGAGYEQYF. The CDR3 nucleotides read TGTGCCAGCAGCCCGGGACTAGCGGGAGCCGGCTACGAGCAGTACTTC.